This T cell receptor beta chain was obtained from a study of shared clonotypes between healthy human individuals. Points from the study as a whole: Naive subsets generally exceeded memory subsets in estimated richness. The generation probabilities recorded for non-shared clonotypes fell below those of clonotypes shared by all four donors.

V was pared by 2 bases and J by 5 bases, with 4 bases of the junction left unmatched. CDR1 and CDR2 (germline): SGHNT, YYREEE (reference sequence). The CDR3 extends over 14 amino acids. Remarks on this clone: As yet, its antigen is unknown.

Assay used: immunoSEQ multiplex PCR; TCRdb lists only in-frame clones, some missing. Found here are more than 2 million clones, roughly 96% of them singletons; the top ten hold more than 0.1%. What was sequenced was naive CD4+ T cells sorted from blood. The subset is: CD45RA+ positively selected. J is TRBJ2-5 and V is TRBV5-4, with TRBD2 matching over 9 bases. The source is a man between 18 and 35 years old in good health. The CDR3 protein is CASSFKAGGETQYF. The DNA for the CDR3 is TGTGCCAGCAGCTTTAAGGCGGGGGGGGAGACCCAGTACTTC.